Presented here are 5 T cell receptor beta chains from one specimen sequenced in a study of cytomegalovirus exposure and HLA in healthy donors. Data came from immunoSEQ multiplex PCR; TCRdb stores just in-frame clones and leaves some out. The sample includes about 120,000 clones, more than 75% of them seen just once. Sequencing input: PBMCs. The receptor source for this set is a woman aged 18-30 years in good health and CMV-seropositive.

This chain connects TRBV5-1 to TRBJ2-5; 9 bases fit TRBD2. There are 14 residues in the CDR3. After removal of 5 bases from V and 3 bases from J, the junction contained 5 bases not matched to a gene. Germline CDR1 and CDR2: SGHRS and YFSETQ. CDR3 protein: CASSMGLAEETQYF. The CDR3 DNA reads TGCGCCAGCAGTATGGGACTAGCCGAAGAGACCCAGTACTTC.

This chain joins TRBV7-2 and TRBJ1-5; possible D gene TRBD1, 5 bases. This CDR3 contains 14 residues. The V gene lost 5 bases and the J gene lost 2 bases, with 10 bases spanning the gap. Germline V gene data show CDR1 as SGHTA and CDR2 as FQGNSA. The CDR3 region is CASSPDRGNQPQHF. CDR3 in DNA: TGTGCCAGCAGCCCAGACAGAGGCAATCAGCCCCAGCATTTT.

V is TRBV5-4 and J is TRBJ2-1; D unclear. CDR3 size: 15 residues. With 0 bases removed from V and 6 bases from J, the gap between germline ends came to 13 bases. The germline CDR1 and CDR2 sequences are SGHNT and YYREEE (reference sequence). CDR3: CASSLGPGSANEQFF. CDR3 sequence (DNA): TGTGCCAGCAGCTTGGGGCCCGGGTCGGCCAATGAGCAGTTCTTC.

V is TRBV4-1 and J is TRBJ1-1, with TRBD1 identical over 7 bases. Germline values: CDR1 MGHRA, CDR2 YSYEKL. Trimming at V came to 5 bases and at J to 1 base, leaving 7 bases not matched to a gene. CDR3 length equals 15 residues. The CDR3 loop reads CASSSTGSKNTEAFF. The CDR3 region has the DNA TGCGCCAGCAGCTCGACAGGGAGTAAGAACACTGAAGCTTTCTTT.

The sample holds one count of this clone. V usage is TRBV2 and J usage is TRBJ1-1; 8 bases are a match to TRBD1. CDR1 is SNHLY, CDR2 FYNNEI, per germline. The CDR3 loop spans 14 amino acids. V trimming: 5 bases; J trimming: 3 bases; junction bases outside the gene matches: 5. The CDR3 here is CASSRDRGDTEAFF. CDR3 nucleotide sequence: TGTGCCAGCAGTAGAGACAGGGGCGACACTGAAGCTTTCTTT.